This is a list of T cell receptor beta chains from one sample in a study of cytomegalovirus exposure and HLA in healthy donors. Using immunoSEQ multiplex PCR, the repertoire was profiled, and TCRdb retains in-frame clones only, with some absent. The listing contains 150,000 or so clones. The sequencing input was PBMCs. All receptors come from a man aged 30 to 45 in good health and CMV-seronegative. Both conserved end residues are part of each CDR3. D genes are given only for firm matches.

DNA: TGTGCTAGTGGTTTGGTAAAGAGCCTAGGCGATACGCAGTATTTT; CDR3: CASGLVKSLGDTQYF; V: TRBV12-5; D: .; J: TRBJ2-3
DNA: TGCGCCAGCAGCGAGGGGACAGTGAGCTCCTACGAGCAGTACTTC; CDR3: CASSEGTVSSYEQYF; V: TRBV10-1; D: TRBD1; J: TRBJ2-7
DNA: TGCGCCAGCAGCTTGGGGGACACCTCGTACGAGACCCAGTACTTC; CDR3: CASSLGDTSYETQYF; V: TRBV5-1; D: .; J: TRBJ2-5
DNA: TGCGCCAGCAGCCCTTGGACAGGGGGGGACACTGAAGCTTTCTTT; CDR3: CASSPWTGGDTEAFF; V: TRBV5-1; D: TRBD1; J: TRBJ1-1
DNA: TGCGCCAGCAGCTTCGGGTTTGTGTACGAGCAGTACTTC; CDR3: CASSFGFVYEQYF; V: TRBV5-1; D: .; J: TRBJ2-7
DNA: TGTGCCAGCAGTGGAGGGCGAGGAGACAGGGACGAAAAACTGTTTTTT; CDR3: CASSGGRGDRDEKLFF; V: TRBV6-1; D: TRBD1; J: TRBJ1-4
DNA: TGTGCCAGCAGTTACTCAACAGGGGGCTATGGCTACACCTTC; CDR3: CASSYSTGGYGYTF; V: TRBV6-5; D: TRBD1; J: TRBJ1-2
DNA: TGTGCCAGCAGTCCTACCCCTCCCGGGACAGGGGGCGCACGACTAATGAACACTGAAGCTTTCTTT; CDR3: CASSPTPPGTGGARLMNTEAFF; V: TRBV28; D: TRBD1; J: TRBJ1-1
DNA: TGTGCCATCACCGAGAGAAGCATCACAGATACGCAGTATTTT; CDR3: CAITERSITDTQYF; V: TRBV10-3; D: .; J: TRBJ2-3
DNA: TGTGCCAGCAGCTTTCTGGACAGGACCGGGGCCAACGTCCTGACTTTC; CDR3: CASSFLDRTGANVLTF; V: TRBV5-4; D: TRBD1; J: TRBJ2-6
DNA: TGTGCCAGCAGTTACTCTGCGGGAGGGTCCTACAATGAGCAGTTCTTC; CDR3: CASSYSAGGSYNEQFF; V: TRBV6-5; D: TRBD2; J: TRBJ2-1
DNA: TGTGCCAGCAGCAAAGGAAGACGTCGTACAGGGTCGCACTATGGCTACACCTTC; CDR3: CASSKGRRRTGSHYGYTF; V: TRBV21-1; D: .; J: TRBJ1-2
DNA: TGTGCCAGCAGCGTAGGAGGGGGAAACTACAATGAGCAGTTCTTC; CDR3: CASSVGGGNYNEQFF; V: TRBV9; D: .; J: TRBJ2-1
DNA: TGTGCCAGCATTGGACAGCTCACCAATCAGCCCCAGCATTTT; CDR3: CASIGQLTNQPQHF; V: TRBV6-1; D: .; J: TRBJ1-5
DNA: TGTGCCAGCAGCTTACCAGGGGGAAATGGCTACACCTTC; CDR3: CASSLPGGNGYTF; V: TRBV7-2; D: TRBD1; J: TRBJ1-2
DNA: TGTGCCAGCAGTTCCGGGACAGGGGGCAATCAGCCCCAGCATTTT; CDR3: CASSSGTGGNQPQHF; V: TRBV28; D: TRBD1; J: TRBJ1-5
DNA: TGTGCCAGCAGCCCCCAGGGTTCAAAACTGTTTTTT; CDR3: CASSPQGSKLFF; V: TRBV7-2; D: .; J: TRBJ1-4
DNA: TGTGCCAGCAGTTTGGGCAGCAGCTCCTACAATGAGCAGTTCTTC; CDR3: CASSLGSSSYNEQFF; V: TRBV28; D: .; J: TRBJ2-1
DNA: TGTGCCAGTAGTATGGCGACATCAAAACCCTCCTACGAGCAGTACTTC; CDR3: CASSMATSKPSYEQYF; V: TRBV19; D: .; J: TRBJ2-7
DNA: TGTGCCAGCAGTTACCGGGACAGAGCAACCTACGAGCAGTACTTC; CDR3: CASSYRDRATYEQYF; V: TRBV6-5; D: TRBD1; J: TRBJ2-7
DNA: TGCGCCAGCAGCGCGGGACTAGCAGCCGGGTACGAGCAGTACTTC; CDR3: CASSAGLAAGYEQYF; V: TRBV5-1; D: TRBD2; J: TRBJ2-7
DNA: TGTGCCAGCAGGACGACAGGGACTGGGGCCAACGTCCTGACTTTC; CDR3: CASRTTGTGANVLTF; V: TRBV5-4; D: TRBD1; J: TRBJ2-6
DNA: TGTGCCAGCAGCCGGGGGGGGACTACAAACACCGGGGAGCTGTTTTTT; CDR3: CASSRGGTTNTGELFF; V: TRBV7-8; D: TRBD2; J: TRBJ2-2
DNA: TGTGCCAGCAGTACCCCTATGGGACTAGCGGGAATAGGCACCGGGGAGCTGTTTTTT; CDR3: CASSTPMGLAGIGTGELFF; V: TRBV2; D: TRBD2; J: TRBJ2-2
DNA: TGTGCCAGCAGCTCATCTGGACTAGCGGGCCGCTACGAGCAGTACTTC; CDR3: CASSSSGLAGRYEQYF; V: TRBV7-2; D: TRBD2; J: TRBJ2-7
DNA: TGTGCCAGTCTGGACAGGGTTAACACCGGGGAGCTGTTTTTT; CDR3: CASLDRVNTGELFF; V: TRBV19; D: TRBD1; J: TRBJ2-2
DNA: TGCGCCAGCAGCCCCTCCGGGACTCTTAGCTCCTACGAGCAGTACTTC; CDR3: CASSPSGTLSSYEQYF; V: TRBV5-1; D: .; J: TRBJ2-7
DNA: TGTGCCAGCAGCTTAGTAGACAGGTCATACCGAGCTAACTATGGCTACACCTTC; CDR3: CASSLVDRSYRANYGYTF; V: TRBV7-9; D: .; J: TRBJ1-2
DNA: TGTGCCAGCAGCCCGGCTGGAGGGGGCTTTTGGGGAGAGCAGTACTTC; CDR3: CASSPAGGGFWGEQYF; V: TRBV14; D: .; J: TRBJ2-7
DNA: TGTGCCAGCAGCTTGTCGGTCGTCAGGCTAGCACACCACGAGCAGTACTTC; CDR3: CASSLSVVRLAHHEQYF; V: TRBV5-6; D: .; J: TRBJ2-7
DNA: TGTGCCAGCAGCCCGACCTTTTTTAGCGGGAGACCTTACGAGCAGTACTTC; CDR3: CASSPTFFSGRPYEQYF; V: TRBV11-2; D: TRBD2; J: TRBJ2-7
DNA: TGTGCCAGCAGCTTACGTTCCGATTCACCCCTCCACTTT; CDR3: CASSLRSDSPLHF; V: TRBV7-3; D: .; J: TRBJ1-6
DNA: TGCGCCAGCAGTGAGGATAGGAACACTGAAGCTTTCTTT; CDR3: CASSEDRNTEAFF; V: TRBV10-2; D: .; J: TRBJ1-1
DNA: TGTGCCAGCAGCCCGACTAGCGGGTCTTTCACAGATACGCAGTATTTT; CDR3: CASSPTSGSFTDTQYF; V: TRBV11-2; D: TRBD2; J: TRBJ2-3
DNA: TGTGCCAGTAGTTTCCGTAGGACAGTCTCCTACGAGCAGTACTTC; CDR3: CASSFRRTVSYEQYF; V: TRBV19; D: .; J: TRBJ2-7
DNA: TGTGCCAGTAGTAAGACAGCGTTAGCCAAAAACATTCAGTACTTC; CDR3: CASSKTALAKNIQYF; V: TRBV19; D: .; J: TRBJ2-4
DNA: TGTGCCACCGAGAACAGGGGGCTGGAGACCCAGTACTTC; CDR3: CATENRGLETQYF; V: TRBV28; D: TRBD1; J: TRBJ2-5
DNA: TGTGCCATCAGTGAGTCGAAAGCGGGGGATACGCAGTATTTT; CDR3: CAISESKAGDTQYF; V: TRBV10-3; D: TRBD2; J: TRBJ2-3
DNA: TGTGCCAGCAGTTTAGCGGGACAGGGGAATGAAAAACTGTTTTTT; CDR3: CASSLAGQGNEKLFF; V: TRBV28; D: TRBD1; J: TRBJ1-4
DNA: TGTGCCAGCAGCCTTCCACAGGGTTGGGCGTACTTC; CDR3: CASSLPQGWAYF; V: TRBV28; D: .; J: TRBJ2-5
DNA: TGTGCCAGCAGCCCCGACACCGGGGAGCTGTTTTTT; CDR3: CASSPDTGELFF; V: TRBV7-6; D: .; J: TRBJ2-2
DNA: TGTGCTAGTGGTCCGGAAGGCGGCGAGCAGTACTTC; CDR3: CASGPEGGEQYF; V: TRBV12-5; D: .; J: TRBJ2-7
DNA: TGTGCCAGCAGTTTAAATTTAGAGAATGAGCAGTTCTTC; CDR3: CASSLNLENEQFF; V: TRBV28; D: .; J: TRBJ2-1
DNA: TGTGCCAGCAGTCTTATGGGGGGGGCGGTTCAGCCCCAGCATTTT; CDR3: CASSLMGGAVQPQHF; V: TRBV28; D: .; J: TRBJ1-5
DNA: TGTGCCTGGAGTCTACTATACTCCTACAATGAGCAGTTCTTC; CDR3: CAWSLLYSYNEQFF; V: TRBV30; D: .; J: TRBJ2-1
DNA: TGTGCCAGCAGCGGCAGTTCGAGGGCTTATGGCTACACCTTC; CDR3: CASSGSSRAYGYTF; V: TRBV13; D: .; J: TRBJ1-2
DNA: TGTGCCAGCAGCTTGACAGGGGGGCCATTAGCTAACTATGGCTACACCTTC; CDR3: CASSLTGGPLANYGYTF; V: TRBV5-6; D: TRBD1; J: TRBJ1-2
DNA: TGCGCCAGCAGGGAGAAGTACTTC; CDR3: CASREKYF; V: TRBV4-1; D: .; J: TRBJ2-7
DNA: TGTGCCAGCAGCTTGGGTCCGGGACTAGCGGGTATTTGGCAGTTCTTC; CDR3: CASSLGPGLAGIWQFF; V: TRBV7-2; D: TRBD2; J: TRBJ2-1